A single T cell receptor beta chain is shown here with its context. The sample belongs to a study of T cell changes during pregnancy in multiple sclerosis. TCRdb keeps only in-frame clones here, not all; method: immunoSEQ multiplex PCR. Among 60,000 to 90,000 clones, 89% were seen once, and the ten largest hold under 2.5%. Here the sequenced sample was peripheral blood, taken before pregnancy. The clonotype originates from a female donor with multiple sclerosis, enrolled in a pregnancy study.

CDR3 nucleotides: TGTGCCAGCCGCAAATTTCTAGCGGGGGGGAACACCGGGGAGCTGTTTTTT. Translating it yields CASRKFLAGGNTGELFF. This chain links TRBV2 with TRBJ2-2, with 11 bases aligning to TRBD2. This CDR3 has 17 amino acids. The V gene's germline CDR1 is SNHLY and CDR2 FYNNEI. J lost 1 base, V lost 8 bases, and 9 bases had no gene match.